One sample yielded the 12 T cell receptor beta chains listed below, sequenced in a study of blood T cell repertoires in COVID-19. Method: immunoSEQ multiplex PCR; TCRdb's copy keeps in-frame clones and lacks some. The profile covers roughly 220,000 clones, with 80% appearing a single time and 4.3% taken by the ten largest. Sequenced sample: PBMCs or T cells enriched from blood (not recorded which). The receptors stem from a man aged 25-45 years with acute COVID-19.

The rearrangement joins TRBV19 to TRBJ1-2, with 11 bases that match TRBD1. After removal of 5 bases from V and 2 bases from J, the junction contained 7 bases not matched to a gene. The CDR3 is 16 amino acids. CDR1 LNHDA and CDR2 SQIVND come from the germline V gene (reference sequence). CDR3 sequence (DNA): TGTGCCAGTAGTGTTTGGACAGGGGGCCCCAACTATGGCTACACCTTC. Residues: CASSVWTGGPNYGYTF.

In this sample, this clone turned up once. The chain carries TRBV5-1 and TRBJ2-7; 11 bases map to TRBD1. V dropped 2 bases and J dropped 0; count of bases not matched to a gene: 10. Germline values: CDR1 SGHRS, CDR2 YFSETQ. The CDR3 covers 18 residues. Written as DNA, the CDR3 is TGCGCCAGCAGCTTCCCGGGACAGGGGGGCCTCAGCTCCTACGAGCAGTACTTC. Translating gives CASSFPGQGGLSSYEQYF.

The rearrangement links TRBV29-1 to TRBJ2-1; TRBD1 is a possible D gene (6 bases). Trimming removed 4 bases at V and 7 bases at J, with 17 bases between. The CDR3 is 14 residues long. Per the germline V gene, CDR1 is SQVTM and CDR2 is ANQGSEA. The CDR3 loop reads CSVVPAGARNEQFF. The CDR3 DNA sequence: TGCAGCGTTGTCCCCGCAGGGGCCAGAAATGAGCAGTTCTTC.

This chain connects TRBV6-4 to TRBJ1-1; weak D call: TRBD1 (6 bases). The germline V and J ends were trimmed by 2 bases and 10 bases, with 14 bases remaining between them. This CDR3 has 13 amino acids. Germline CDR1 MRHNA, CDR2 SNTAGT. This chain's CDR3 is CASSDRGINGAFF. CDR3 bases: TGTGCCAGCAGTGACAGGGGGATTAACGGAGCTTTCTTT.

The chain has TRBV19 and TRBJ1-3; TRBD1 aligns across 9 bases. CDR1 and CDR2 from the germline V gene are LNHDA and SQIVND (reference sequence). The ends lost 6 bases at V and 5 bases at J; junction bases unmatched: 8. This CDR3 is built from 15 residues. The CDR3 spells CASSAPGQGRNTIYF. The CDR3 coding sequence is TGTGCCAGTAGCGCGCCGGGACAGGGAAGAAACACCATATATTTT.

The rearrangement links TRBV5-6 to TRBJ2-3, with TRBD2 matching 10 bases. The CDR3 spans 16 residues. Germline V CDR1 and CDR2: SGHDT, YYEEEE. J lost 4 bases, V lost 4 bases, and 9 bases had no gene match. CDR3 DNA sequence: TGTGCCAGCAGCCCCATGCTAGCGGGAGATTCAGATACGCAGTATTTT. Its protein product is CASSPMLAGDSDTQYF.

This chain joins TRBV2 and TRBJ2-7; a weak D match, TRBD1 (6 bases). Trimming took off 2 bases at V and 5 bases at J, with 10 bases between the two ends. This CDR3 is built from 13 residues. From germline, CDR1 is SNHLY and CDR2 FYNNEI. In nucleotides, the CDR3 is TGTGCCAGCAGTGAACAGGGGCTGGACGAGCAGTACTTC. The encoded protein is CASSEQGLDEQYF.

V usage is TRBV24-1 and J usage is TRBJ1-4; TRBD1 matches 11 bases. V lost 10 bases to trimming and J lost 8 bases; unmatched junction nucleotides: 5. This CDR3 has 13 amino acids. Per the germline V gene, CDR1 is KGHDR and CDR2 is SFDVKD. The chain's CDR3 is CATRGQGEEKLFF. CDR3 coding DNA: TGTGCCACTCGGGGACAGGGGGAAGAAAAACTGTTTTTT.

The V call is TRBV5-1, the J call TRBJ2-3; 12 bases map to TRBD2. CDR3 length: 16 amino acids. The V and J ends lost 4 bases and 6 bases, in that order; junction bases with no gene match: 9. Germline V CDR1 and CDR2: SGHRS, YFSETQ. CDR3 region: CASSPPLAGGPDTQYF. In DNA, the CDR3 is TGCGCCAGCAGCCCCCCCCTAGCGGGGGGGCCGGATACGCAGTATTTT. The full variable domain, completed using reference TRBV5-1 and TRBJ2-3, is KAGVTQTPRYLIKTRGQQVTLSCSPISGHRSVSWYQQTPGQGLQFLFEYFSETQRNKGNFPGRFSGRQFSNSRSEMNVSTLELGDSALYLCASSPPLAGGPDTQYFGPGTRLTVL.

The gene calls are TRBV27 and TRBJ2-7; 7 nucleotides line up with TRBD2. The CDR3 covers 14 residues. The germline V gene has CDR1 MNHEY and CDR2 SMNVEV (reference sequence). Germline trimming cut 0 bases from V and 3 bases from J; bases unmatched to any gene: 2. For the CDR3, the DNA is TGTGCCAGCAGTTTATCTCGGGACTACTACGAGCAGTACTTC. It yields the protein CASSLSRDYYEQYF.

In DNA, the CDR3 is TGTGCCAGCAGGGCGGACAAGGCCGGCAATCAGCCCCAGCATTTT. Its protein product is CASRADKAGNQPQHF. The chain combines TRBV2 with TRBJ1-5; maybe TRBD1 (5 bases). The CDR3 totals 15 residues. Germline CDR1 SNHLY, CDR2 FYNNEI. Trimming shortened V by 6 bases and J by 2 bases, and 14 bases separated the two germline ends.

The CDR3 loop is CASSGSGGGYEQYF. The CDR3 DNA follows: TGTGCCAGCAGCGGTTCAGGGGGCGGCTACGAGCAGTACTTC. The gene calls are TRBV9 and TRBJ2-7; TRBD1 matches at 8 bases. Per germline, CDR1 SGDLS and CDR2 YYNGEE. Trimming removed 3 bases from V and 3 bases from J; junction bases left unmatched: 5. CDR3 length: 14 residues.